The clone carrying this T cell receptor (beta chain) was seen a few times. These data belong to a study of blood T cell repertoires in COVID-19. Trimming cost V 7 bases and J 9 bases, with 22 bases left between them. The germline CDR1 and CDR2 sequences are SNHLY and FYNNEI. CDR3 length equals 15 residues. The method was immunoSEQ multiplex PCR; TCRdb's version includes in-frame clones alone and lacks a portion of them. The sample holds roughly 140,000 clones, 76% seen once. This chain joins TRBV2 and TRBJ1-5; D is possibly TRBD1 (5 bases). The clonotype originates from a man between 60 and 70 years old with acute or convalescent COVID-19. The sample comprised peripheral blood. The CDR3 spells CASTYRWGGVSPQHF. The DNA of the CDR3 is TGTGCCAGCACCTACCGGTGGGGGGGGGTCTCGCCCCAGCATTTT.